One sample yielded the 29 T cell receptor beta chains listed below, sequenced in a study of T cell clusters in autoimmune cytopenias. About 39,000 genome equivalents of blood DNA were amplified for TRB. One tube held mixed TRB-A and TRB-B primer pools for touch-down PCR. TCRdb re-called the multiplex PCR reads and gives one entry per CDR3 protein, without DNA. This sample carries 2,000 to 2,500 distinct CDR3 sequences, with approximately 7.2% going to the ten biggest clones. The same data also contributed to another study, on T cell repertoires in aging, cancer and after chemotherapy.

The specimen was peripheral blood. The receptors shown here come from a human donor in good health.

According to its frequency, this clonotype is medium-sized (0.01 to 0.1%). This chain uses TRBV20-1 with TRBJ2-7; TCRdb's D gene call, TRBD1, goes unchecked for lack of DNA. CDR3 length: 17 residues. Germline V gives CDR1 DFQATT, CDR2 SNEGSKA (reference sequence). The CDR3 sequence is CSARSVSGTESPYEQYF.

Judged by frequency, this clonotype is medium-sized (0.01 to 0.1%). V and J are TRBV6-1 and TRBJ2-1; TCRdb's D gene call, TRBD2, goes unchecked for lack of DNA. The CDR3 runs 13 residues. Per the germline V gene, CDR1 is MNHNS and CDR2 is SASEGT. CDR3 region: CASTLAGDNEQFF.

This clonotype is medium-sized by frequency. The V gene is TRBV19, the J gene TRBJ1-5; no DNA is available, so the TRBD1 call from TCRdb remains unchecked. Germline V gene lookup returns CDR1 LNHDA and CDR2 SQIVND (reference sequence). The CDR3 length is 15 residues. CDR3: CASSISQGAYQPQHF. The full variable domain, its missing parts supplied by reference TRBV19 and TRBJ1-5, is DGGITQSPKYLFRKEGQNVTLSCEQNLNHDAMYWYRQDPGQGLRLIYYSQIVNDFQKGDIAEGYSVSREKKESFPLTVTSAQKNPTAFYLCASSISQGAYQPQHFGDGTRLSIL.

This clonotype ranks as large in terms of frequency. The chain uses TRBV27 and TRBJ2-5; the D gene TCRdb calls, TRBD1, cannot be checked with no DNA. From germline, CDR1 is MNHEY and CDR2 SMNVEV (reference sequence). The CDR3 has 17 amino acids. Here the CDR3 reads CASSSPTGDGVQETQYF.

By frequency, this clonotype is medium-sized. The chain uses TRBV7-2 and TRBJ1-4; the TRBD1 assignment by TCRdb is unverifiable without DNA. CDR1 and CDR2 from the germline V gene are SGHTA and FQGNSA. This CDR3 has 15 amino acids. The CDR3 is CASSLNRGYNEKLFF.

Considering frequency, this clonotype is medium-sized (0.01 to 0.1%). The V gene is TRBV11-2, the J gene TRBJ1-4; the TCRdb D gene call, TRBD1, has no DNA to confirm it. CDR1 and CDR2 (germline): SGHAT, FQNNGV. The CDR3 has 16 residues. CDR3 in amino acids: CASSDGTGVGNEKLFF.

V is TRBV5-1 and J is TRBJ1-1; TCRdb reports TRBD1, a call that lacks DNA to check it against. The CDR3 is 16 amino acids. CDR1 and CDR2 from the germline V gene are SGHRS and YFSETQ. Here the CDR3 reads CASSFGNGVPGTEAFF.

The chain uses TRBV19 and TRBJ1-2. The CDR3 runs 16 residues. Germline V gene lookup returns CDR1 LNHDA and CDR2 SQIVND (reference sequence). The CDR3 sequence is CASSFTPQDGNYGYTF.

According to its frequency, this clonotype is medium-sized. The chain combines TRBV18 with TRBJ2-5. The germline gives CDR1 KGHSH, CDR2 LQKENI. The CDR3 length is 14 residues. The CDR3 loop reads CASSPAGGQETQYF.

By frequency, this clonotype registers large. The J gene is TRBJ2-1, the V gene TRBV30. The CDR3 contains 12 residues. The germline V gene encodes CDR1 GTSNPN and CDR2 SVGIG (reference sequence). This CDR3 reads CAWSVGFNEQFF.

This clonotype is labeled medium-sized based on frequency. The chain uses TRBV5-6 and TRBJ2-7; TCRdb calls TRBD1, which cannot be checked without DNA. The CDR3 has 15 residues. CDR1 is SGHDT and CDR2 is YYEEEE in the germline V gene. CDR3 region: CASSLRTGMTYEQYF.

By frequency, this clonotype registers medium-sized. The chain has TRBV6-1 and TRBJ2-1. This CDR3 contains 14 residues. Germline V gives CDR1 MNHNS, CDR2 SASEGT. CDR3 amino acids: CASSEARTVREQFF.

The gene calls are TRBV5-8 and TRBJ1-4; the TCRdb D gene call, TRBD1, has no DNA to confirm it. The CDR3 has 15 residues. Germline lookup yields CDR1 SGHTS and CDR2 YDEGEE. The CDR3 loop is CASSSTGGVHQKLFF.

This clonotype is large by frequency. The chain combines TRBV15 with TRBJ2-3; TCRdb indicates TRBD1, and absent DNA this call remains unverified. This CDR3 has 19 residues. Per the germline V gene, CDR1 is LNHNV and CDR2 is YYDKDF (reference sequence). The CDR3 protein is CATSIPPGQGLTSTDTQYF.

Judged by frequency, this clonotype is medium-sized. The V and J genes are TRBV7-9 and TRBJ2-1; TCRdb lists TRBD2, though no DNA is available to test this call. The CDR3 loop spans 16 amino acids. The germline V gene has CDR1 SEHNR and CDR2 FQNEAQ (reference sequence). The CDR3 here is CASSHLVGREADEQFF.

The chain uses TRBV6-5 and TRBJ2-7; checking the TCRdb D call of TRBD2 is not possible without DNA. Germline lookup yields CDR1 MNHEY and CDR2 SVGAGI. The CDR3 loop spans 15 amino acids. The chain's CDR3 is CASSEEGLAGFEQYF.

The CDR3 is CASSVDPREDYGYTF. The rearrangement joins TRBV9 to TRBJ1-2. Germline values: CDR1 SGDLS, CDR2 YYNGEE. This CDR3 spans 15 amino acids. Full variable domain (outside the CDR3, taken from reference TRBV9 and TRBJ1-2): DSGVTQTPKHLITATGQRVTLRCSPRSGDLSVYWYQQSLDQGLQFLIQYYNGEERAKGNILERFSAQQFPDLHSELNLSSLELGDSALYFCASSVDPREDYGYTFGSGTRLTVV.

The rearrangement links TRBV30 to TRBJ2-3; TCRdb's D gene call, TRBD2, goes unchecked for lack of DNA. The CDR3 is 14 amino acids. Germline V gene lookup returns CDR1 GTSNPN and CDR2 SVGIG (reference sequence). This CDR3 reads CAWRFSGVADTQYF.

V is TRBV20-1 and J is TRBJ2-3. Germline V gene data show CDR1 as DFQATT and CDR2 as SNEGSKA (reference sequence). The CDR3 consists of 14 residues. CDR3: CSASGVTGWDTQYF.

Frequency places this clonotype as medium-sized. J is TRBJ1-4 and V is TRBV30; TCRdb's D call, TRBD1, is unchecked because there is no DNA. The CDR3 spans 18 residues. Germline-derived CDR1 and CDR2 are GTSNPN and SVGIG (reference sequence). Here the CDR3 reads CAWKRRGRIAATNEKLFF. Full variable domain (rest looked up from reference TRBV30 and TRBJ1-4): SQTIHQWPATLVQPVGSPLSLECTVEGTSNPNLYWYRQAAGRGLQLLFYSVGIGQISSEVPQNLSASRPQDRQFILSSKKLLLSDSGFYLCAWKRRGRIAATNEKLFFGSGTQLSVL.

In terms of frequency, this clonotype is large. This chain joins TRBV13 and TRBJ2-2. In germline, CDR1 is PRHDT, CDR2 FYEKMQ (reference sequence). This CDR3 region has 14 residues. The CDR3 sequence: CASTLSGNTGELFF.

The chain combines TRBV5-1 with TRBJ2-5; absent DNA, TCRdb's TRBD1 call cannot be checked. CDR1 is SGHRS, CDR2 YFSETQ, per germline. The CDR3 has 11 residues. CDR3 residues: CASSPGETQYF.

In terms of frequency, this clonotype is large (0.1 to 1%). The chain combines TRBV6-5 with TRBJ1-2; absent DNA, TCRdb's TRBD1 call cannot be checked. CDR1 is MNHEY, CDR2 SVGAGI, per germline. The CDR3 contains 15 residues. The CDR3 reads CASSYSDRGYYGYTF.

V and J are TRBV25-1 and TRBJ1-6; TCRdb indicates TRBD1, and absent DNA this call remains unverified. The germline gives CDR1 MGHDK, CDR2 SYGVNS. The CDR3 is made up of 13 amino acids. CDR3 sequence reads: CASSEYDSEPLHF.

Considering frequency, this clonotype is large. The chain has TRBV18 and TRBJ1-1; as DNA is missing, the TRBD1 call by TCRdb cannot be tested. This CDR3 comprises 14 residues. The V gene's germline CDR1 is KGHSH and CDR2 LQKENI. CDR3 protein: CASSMSGGSTEAFF.

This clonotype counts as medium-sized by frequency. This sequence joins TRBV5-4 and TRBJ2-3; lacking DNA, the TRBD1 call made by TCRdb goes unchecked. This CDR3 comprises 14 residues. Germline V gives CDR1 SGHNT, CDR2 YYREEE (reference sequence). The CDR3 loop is CASSRTGGTDTQYF.

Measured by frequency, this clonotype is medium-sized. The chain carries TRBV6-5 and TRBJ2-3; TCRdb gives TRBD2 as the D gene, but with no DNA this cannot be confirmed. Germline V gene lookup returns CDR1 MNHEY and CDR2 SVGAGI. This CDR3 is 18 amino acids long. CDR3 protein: CASSYSATMTSGTDTQYF.

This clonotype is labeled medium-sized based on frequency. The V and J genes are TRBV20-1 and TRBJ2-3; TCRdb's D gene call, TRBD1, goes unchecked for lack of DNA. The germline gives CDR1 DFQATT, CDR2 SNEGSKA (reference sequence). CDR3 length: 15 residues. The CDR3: CSARDVRRATDTQYF.

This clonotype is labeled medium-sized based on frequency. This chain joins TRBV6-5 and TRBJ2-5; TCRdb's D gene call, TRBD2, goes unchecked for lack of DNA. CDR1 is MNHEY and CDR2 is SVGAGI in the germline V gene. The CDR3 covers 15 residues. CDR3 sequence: CASSSNPEGRETQYF.